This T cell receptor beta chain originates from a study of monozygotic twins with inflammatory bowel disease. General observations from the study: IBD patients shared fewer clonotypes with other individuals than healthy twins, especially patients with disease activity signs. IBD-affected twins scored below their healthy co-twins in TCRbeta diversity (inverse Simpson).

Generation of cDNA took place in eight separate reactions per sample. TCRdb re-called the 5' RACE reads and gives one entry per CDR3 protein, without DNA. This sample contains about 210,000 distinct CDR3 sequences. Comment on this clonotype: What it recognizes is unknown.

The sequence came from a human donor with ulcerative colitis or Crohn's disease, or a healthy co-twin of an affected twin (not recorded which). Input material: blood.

The chain's CDR3 is CATRGVRTYGYTF. The V call is TRBV19, the J call TRBJ1-2. Germline V gene lookup returns CDR1 LNHDA and CDR2 SQIVND (reference sequence). This CDR3 is 13 amino acids long.